This TCR beta chain derives from a study of OX40 agonist ivuxolimab in advanced cancers. In the study overall: Hepatocellular carcinoma, melanoma, renal cell or head and neck cancer was diagnosed in the dose-escalation patients. Three patients responded partially, comprising one with hepatocellular carcinoma and two with cutaneous melanoma.

TCRdb's table, derived via immunoSEQ multiplex PCR, lists solely in-frame clones and lacks some. This repertoire shows around 80,000 clones, approximately 93% found once; its top ten account for roughly 20%. Autoimmune disease history or systemic immunosuppression barred patients. Sampling times: baseline, cycle 4 day 1, cycle 7 day 1. This CDR3 spans 18 amino acids. V lost 0 bases and J lost 6, with 21 bases in between. Germline CDR1 reads SGHDT; CDR2 reads YYEEEE. The chain carries TRBV5-6 and TRBJ2-2; D possibly corresponds to TRBD1 (6 bases). The receptor's source is an adult with an advanced solid tumor such as melanoma, head and neck, liver or kidney cancer. The sequenced sample was CD4+ or CD8+ T cells sorted from blood, obtained in a trial of the OX40 agonist ivuxolimab. CDR3: CASSLAGYRVGYPGELFF. The CDR3 DNA sequence: TGTGCCAGCAGCTTGGCCGGCTACAGGGTTGGTTATCCCGGGGAGCTGTTTTTT.